This is a list of T cell receptor beta chains from one sample in a study of shared clonotypes between healthy human individuals. TCRdb's copy holds only in-frame clones and misses some; the assay was immunoSEQ multiplex PCR. The sample has over a million clones, 75% to 80% seen once. The specimen sequenced was memory CD4+ T cells from PBMCs. All receptors derive from a man aged 18 to 29 in good health. Some clones in this sample may be carry-over from other donors' samples. Each CDR3 is given without its conserved first and last residue.

length: 13
V: TRBV2
J: TRBJ2-3
CDR3: ASSSTSGSADTQY

length: 15
V: TRBV4-1
J: TRBJ2-1
CDR3: ASSQDGGQRGYNEQF

length: 13
V: TRBV6-6
J: TRBJ2-1
CDR3: ASSYKGQTYNEQF

length: 12
V: TRBV5-6
J: TRBJ2-3
CDR3: ASRGLAGADTQY

length: 10
V: TRBV28
J: TRBJ2-2
CDR3: ASTAPTGELF

length: 13
V: TRBV9
J: TRBJ1-3
CDR3: ASSATIGLRNTIY

length: 12
V: TRBV5-4
J: TRBJ1-1
CDR3: ASSSMGQGAGAF

length: 14
V: TRBV4-2
J: TRBJ2-1
CDR3: ASSQGLADSYNEQF

length: 12
V: TRBV28
J: TRBJ2-7
CDR3: ATLGGQGFHEQY

length: 10
V: TRBV29-1
J: TRBJ2-7
CDR3: SVEDTTYEQY

length: 13
V: TRBV11-1
J: TRBJ2-2
CDR3: ASMRTGANTGELF

length: 9
V: TRBV5-4
J: TRBJ2-3
CDR3: ASRLGDTQY

length: 11
V: TRBV28
J: TRBJ1-5
CDR3: ASGDLVNQPQH

length: 12
V: TRBV5-1
J: TRBJ2-1
CDR3: ASSRDSYGDEQF

length: 11
V: TRBV11-2
J: TRBJ2-5
CDR3: ASRPAGGETQY

length: 13
V: TRBV6-1
J: TRBJ2-7
CDR3: ASSVSGTYSYEQY

length: 13
V: TRBV2
J: TRBJ2-2
CDR3: ASRTSGVNTGELF

length: 11
V: TRBV28
J: TRBJ1-2
CDR3: ASSFVAGRGYT

length: 13
V: TRBV6-1
J: TRBJ1-3
CDR3: ASSEPGQFGNTIY

length: 13
V: TRBV6-5
J: TRBJ2-7
CDR3: ASSLGQTLSYEQY

length: 15
V: TRBV28
J: TRBJ2-3
CDR3: ASRLGGAQGRGDTQY

length: 14
V: TRBV11-2
J: TRBJ2-2
CDR3: ASSLRGQGWTGELF

length: 10
V: TRBV30
J: TRBJ1-1
CDR3: AWGKGNTEAF

length: 18
V: TRBV10-3
J: TRBJ2-1
CDR3: AISDRGLAGDQSSYNEQF

length: 11
V: TRBV28
J: TRBJ1-4
CDR3: ASSPGDREKLF

length: 11
V: TRBV28
J: TRBJ1-2
CDR3: ASTGPSLHGYT

length: 12
V: TRBV7-9
J: TRBJ1-4
CDR3: ASSPGMAYEKLF

length: 9
V: TRBV29-1
J: TRBJ2-2
CDR3: SVENTGELF

length: 13
V: TRBV19
J: TRBJ2-2
CDR3: ASRRAGEGTGELF

length: 11
V: TRBV7-2
J: TRBJ2-7
CDR3: ASSSRGPYEQY

length: 12
V: TRBV29-1
J: TRBJ1-1
CDR3: SASHDTAGTEAF

length: 13
V: TRBV28
J: TRBJ2-7
CDR3: ASRPTSGGSYEQY

length: 15
V: TRBV5-1
J: TRBJ2-3
CDR3: ASSLGWTGVGADTQY

length: 11
V: TRBV30
J: TRBJ2-1
CDR3: AWSVTDYNEQF

length: 11
V: TRBV30
J: TRBJ1-1
CDR3: AWRLFGNTEAF

length: 16
V: TRBV5-1
J: TRBJ2-2
CDR3: ASSFDARLAGGTGELF

length: 13
V: TRBV5-1
J: TRBJ2-7
CDR3: ASSPPGLGGYEQY

length: 15
V: TRBV15
J: TRBJ1-3
CDR3: ATSRGLKGLTGNTIY

length: 13
V: TRBV29-1
J: TRBJ1-1
CDR3: SVDAGWGMNTEAF

length: 17
V: TRBV7-9
J: TRBJ2-1
CDR3: ASSRGTSGTAGLYNEQF

length: 12
V: TRBV4-1
J: TRBJ2-5
CDR3: ASSQDPVQETQY

length: 12
V: TRBV19
J: TRBJ2-7
CDR3: ASSMRAGVSEQY

length: 16
V: TRBV5-4
J: TRBJ2-7
CDR3: ASSLDPSGKPSSYEQY

length: 11
V: TRBV10-3
J: TRBJ2-5
CDR3: AISRTEGETQY

length: 12
V: TRBV27
J: TRBJ2-5
CDR3: ASRSFRFVETQY

length: 13
V: TRBV7-8
J: TRBJ1-4
CDR3: ASSLGSSFYEKLF

length: 14
V: TRBV10-3
J: TRBJ2-3
CDR3: AISSTPGLAGNTQY

length: 12
V: TRBV5-1
J: TRBJ1-2
CDR3: ASSLSITNYGYT

length: 15
V: TRBV5-6
J: TRBJ2-5
CDR3: ASSLSRTGGYGETQY

length: 13
V: TRBV28
J: TRBJ1-2
CDR3: ASSLQNRANYGYT

length: 12
V: TRBV4-1
J: TRBJ1-1
CDR3: ASSQGHTNTEAF

length: 12
V: TRBV5-6
J: TRBJ2-1
CDR3: ASSLREGRDEQF

length: 13
V: TRBV7-9
J: TRBJ2-5
CDR3: ASTPGWEIGETQY

length: 12
V: TRBV21-1
J: TRBJ1-2
CDR3: ASSNGTAPYGYT

length: 12
V: TRBV18
J: TRBJ2-2
CDR3: ASSPGTRTGELF